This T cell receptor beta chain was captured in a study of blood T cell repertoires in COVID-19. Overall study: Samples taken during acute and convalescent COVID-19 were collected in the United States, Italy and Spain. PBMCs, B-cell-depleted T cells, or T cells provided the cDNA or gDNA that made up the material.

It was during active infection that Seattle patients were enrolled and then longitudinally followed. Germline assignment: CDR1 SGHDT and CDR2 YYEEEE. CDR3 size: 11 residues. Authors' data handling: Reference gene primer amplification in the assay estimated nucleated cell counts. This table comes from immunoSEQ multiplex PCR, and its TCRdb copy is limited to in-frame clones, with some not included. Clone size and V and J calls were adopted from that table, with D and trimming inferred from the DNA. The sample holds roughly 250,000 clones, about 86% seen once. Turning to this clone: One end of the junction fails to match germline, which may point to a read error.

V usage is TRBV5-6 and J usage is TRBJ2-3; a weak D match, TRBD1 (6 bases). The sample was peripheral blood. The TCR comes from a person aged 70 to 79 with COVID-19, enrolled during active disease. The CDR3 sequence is CASSLGQYLSF. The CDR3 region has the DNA TGTGCCAGCAGCCTAGGACAGTACCTATCTTTT.